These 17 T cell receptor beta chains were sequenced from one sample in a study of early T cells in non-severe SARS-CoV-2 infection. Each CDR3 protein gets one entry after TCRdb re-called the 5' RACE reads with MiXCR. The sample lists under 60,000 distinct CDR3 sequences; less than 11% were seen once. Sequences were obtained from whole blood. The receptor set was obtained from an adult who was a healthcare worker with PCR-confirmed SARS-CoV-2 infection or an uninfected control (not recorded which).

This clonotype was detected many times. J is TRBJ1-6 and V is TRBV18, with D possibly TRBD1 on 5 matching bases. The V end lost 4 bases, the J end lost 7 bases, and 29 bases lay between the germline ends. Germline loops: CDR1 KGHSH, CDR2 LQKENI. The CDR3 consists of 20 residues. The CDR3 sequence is CASSLLGTRGARGGNSPLHF. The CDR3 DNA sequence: TGTGCCAGCTCACTCCTAGGGACTAGAGGCGCGAGAGGTGGGAATTCACCCCTCCACTTT.

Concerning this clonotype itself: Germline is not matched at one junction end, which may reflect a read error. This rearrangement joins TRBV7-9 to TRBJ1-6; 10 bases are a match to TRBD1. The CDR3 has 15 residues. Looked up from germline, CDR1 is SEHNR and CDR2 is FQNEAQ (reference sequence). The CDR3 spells CASRLDRGQNSPLLF. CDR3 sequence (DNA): TGTGCCAGCAGACTCGACAGGGGGCAGAATTCACCCCTCCTCTTT.

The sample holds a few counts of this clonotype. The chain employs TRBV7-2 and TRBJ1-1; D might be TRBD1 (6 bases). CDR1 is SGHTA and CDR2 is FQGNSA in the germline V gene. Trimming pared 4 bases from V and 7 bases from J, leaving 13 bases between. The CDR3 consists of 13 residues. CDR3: CASSWGQLGEAFF. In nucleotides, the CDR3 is TGTGCCAGCAGCTGGGGACAACTGGGTGAAGCTTTCTTT.

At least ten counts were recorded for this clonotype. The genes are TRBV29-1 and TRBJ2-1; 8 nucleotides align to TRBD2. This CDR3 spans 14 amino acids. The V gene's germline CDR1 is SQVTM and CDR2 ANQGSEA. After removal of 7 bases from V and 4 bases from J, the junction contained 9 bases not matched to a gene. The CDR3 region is CSADTSGVYNEQFF. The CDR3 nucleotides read TGCAGCGCAGACACTAGCGGAGTTTACAATGAGCAGTTCTTC.

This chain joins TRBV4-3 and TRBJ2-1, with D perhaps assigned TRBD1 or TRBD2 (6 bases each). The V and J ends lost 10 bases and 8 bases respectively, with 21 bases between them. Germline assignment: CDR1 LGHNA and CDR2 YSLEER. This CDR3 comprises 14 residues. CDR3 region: CATRAAGRGDEQFF. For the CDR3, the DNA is TGCGCCACCCGGGCGGCGGGAAGGGGGGATGAGCAGTTCTTC.

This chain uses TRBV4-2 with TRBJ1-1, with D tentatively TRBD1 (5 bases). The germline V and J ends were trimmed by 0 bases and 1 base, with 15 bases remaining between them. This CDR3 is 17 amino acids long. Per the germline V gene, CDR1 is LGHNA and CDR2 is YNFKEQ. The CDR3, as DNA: TGTGCCAGCAGCCAAGATGTAAGTGGGGCGAGGAACACTGAAGCTTTCTTT. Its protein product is CASSQDVSGARNTEAFF.

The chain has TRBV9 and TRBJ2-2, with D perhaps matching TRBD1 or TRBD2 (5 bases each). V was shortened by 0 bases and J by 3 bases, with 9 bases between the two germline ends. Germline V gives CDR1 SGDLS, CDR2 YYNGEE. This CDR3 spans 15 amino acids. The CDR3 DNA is TGTGCCAGCAGCGTAGCGGGGCAGTACACCGGGGAGCTGTTTTTT. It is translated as CASSVAGQYTGELFF.

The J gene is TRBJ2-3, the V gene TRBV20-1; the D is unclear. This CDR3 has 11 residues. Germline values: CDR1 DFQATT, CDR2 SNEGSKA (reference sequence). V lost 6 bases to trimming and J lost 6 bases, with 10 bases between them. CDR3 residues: CSATALDTQYF. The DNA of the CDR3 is TGCAGTGCCACCGCTCTGGATACGCAGTATTTT.

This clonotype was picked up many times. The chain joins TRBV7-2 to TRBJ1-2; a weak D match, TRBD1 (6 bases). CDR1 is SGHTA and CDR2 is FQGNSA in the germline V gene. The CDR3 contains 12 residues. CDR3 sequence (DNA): TGTTACTCTGGGCAGGGGCCCTATGGCTACACCTTC. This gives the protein CYSGQGPYGYTF.

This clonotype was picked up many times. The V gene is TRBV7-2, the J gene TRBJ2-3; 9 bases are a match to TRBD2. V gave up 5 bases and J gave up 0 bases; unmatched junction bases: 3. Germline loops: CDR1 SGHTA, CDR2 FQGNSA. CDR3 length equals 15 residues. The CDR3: CASSRTSASTDTQYF. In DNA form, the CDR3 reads TGTGCCAGCAGCCGGACTAGCGCAAGCACAGATACGCAGTATTTT.

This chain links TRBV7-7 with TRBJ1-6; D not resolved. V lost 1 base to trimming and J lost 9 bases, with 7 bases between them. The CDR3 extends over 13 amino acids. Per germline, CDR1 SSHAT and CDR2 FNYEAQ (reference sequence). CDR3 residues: CASSLDTFSPLHF. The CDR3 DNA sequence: TGTGCCAGCAGCTTAGACACCTTTTCACCCCTCCACTTT. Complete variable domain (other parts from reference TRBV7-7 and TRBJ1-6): GAGVSQSPRYKVTKRGQDVTLRCDPISSHATLYWYQQALGQGPEFLTYFNYEAQPDKSGLPSDRFSAERPEGSISTLTIQRTEQRDSAMYRCASSLDTFSPLHFGNGTRLTVT.

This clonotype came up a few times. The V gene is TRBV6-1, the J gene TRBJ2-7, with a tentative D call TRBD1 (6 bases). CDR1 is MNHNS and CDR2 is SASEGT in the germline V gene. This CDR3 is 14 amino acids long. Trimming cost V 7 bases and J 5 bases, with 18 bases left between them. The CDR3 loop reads CASTFTGWTDEQYF. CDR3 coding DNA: TGTGCCAGCACATTTACAGGGTGGACGGACGAGCAGTACTTC.

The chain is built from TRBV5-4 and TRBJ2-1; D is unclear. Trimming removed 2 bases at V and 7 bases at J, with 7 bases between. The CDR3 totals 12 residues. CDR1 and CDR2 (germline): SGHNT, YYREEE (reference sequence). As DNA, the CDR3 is TGTGCCAGCAGCTTTCAAGGGAATGAGCAGTTCTTC. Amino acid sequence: CASSFQGNEQFF.

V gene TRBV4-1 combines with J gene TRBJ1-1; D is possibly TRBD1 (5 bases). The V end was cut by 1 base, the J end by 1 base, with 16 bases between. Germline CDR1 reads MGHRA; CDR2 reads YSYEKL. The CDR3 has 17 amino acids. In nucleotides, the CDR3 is TGCGCCAGCAGCCAAGTTCAGCAGGGTGTGTCGAACACTGAAGCTTTCTTT. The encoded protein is CASSQVQQGVSNTEAFF.

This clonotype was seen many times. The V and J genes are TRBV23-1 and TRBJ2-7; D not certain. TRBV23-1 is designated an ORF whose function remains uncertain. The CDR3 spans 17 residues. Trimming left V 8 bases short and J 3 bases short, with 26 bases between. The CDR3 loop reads CASRPLLESPNYYEQYF. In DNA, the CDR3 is TGCGCCAGCCGCCCCCTCCTGGAATCACCCAACTACTACGAGCAGTACTTC.

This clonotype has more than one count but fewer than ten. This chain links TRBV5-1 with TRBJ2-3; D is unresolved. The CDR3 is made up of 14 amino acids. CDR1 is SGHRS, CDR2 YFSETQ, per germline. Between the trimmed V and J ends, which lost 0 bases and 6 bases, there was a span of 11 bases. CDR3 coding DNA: TGCGCCAGCAGCTTGGGGGCCCTACAGGATACGCAGTATTTT. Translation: CASSLGALQDTQYF. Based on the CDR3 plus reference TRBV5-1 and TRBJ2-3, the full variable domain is KAGVTQTPRYLIKTRGQQVTLSCSPISGHRSVSWYQQTPGQGLQFLFEYFSETQRNKGNFPGRFSGRQFSNSRSEMNVSTLELGDSALYLCASSLGALQDTQYFGPGTRLTVL.

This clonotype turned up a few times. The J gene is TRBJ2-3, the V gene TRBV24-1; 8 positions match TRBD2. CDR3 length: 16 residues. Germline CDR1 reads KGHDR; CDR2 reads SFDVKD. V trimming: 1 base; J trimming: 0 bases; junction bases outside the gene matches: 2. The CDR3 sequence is CATSDFLAGSTDTQYF. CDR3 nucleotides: TGTGCCACCAGTGATTTTTTAGCGGGAAGCACAGATACGCAGTATTTT.